This T cell receptor beta chain stems from a study of cytomegalovirus exposure and HLA in healthy donors. Study findings and constraints: In presence/absence analyses, roughly uniform sequencing depth across donors was assumed. No immune exposure information besides CMV serostatus was available. The study put around 180 TCR beta chains on its list as cytomegalovirus-associated. Some V segments (TRBV6-2 and TRBV6-3 among them) were excluded as indistinguishable.

Regarding this clone: The antigen remains unidentified.

PCR employed 60 Vbeta and 13 Jbeta primers. Clones were sequenced by immunoSEQ multiplex PCR, and TCRdb holds only the in-frame ones, with some missing. The sample records some 90,000 clones, roughly 80% being singletons. V was clipped by 3 bases and J by 3 bases, with 11 bases between them. Germline V CDR1 and CDR2: MDHEN, SYDVKM. The CDR3 contains 14 residues. Specimen: PBMCs. The rearrangement joins TRBV28 to TRBJ1-1, with unresolved D. The sequence was obtained from a man aged 25-45 years in good health and CMV-seronegative. In DNA form, the CDR3 reads TGTGCCAGCAGTTTCGGAGGATCGGACACTGAAGCTTTCTTT. Translation gives CASSFGGSDTEAFF.